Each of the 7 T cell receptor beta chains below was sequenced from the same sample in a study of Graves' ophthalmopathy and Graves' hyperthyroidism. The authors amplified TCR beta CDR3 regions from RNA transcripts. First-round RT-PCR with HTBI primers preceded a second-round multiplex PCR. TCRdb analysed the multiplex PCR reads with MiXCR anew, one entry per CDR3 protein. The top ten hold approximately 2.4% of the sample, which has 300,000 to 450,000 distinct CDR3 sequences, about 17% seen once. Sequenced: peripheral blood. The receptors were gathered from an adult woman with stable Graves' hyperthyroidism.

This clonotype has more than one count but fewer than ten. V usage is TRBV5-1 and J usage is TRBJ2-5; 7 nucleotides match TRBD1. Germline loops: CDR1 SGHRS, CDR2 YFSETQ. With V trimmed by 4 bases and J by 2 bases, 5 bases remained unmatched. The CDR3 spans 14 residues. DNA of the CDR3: TGCGCCAGCAGCCATGGACAGGAGCAAGAGACCCAGTACTTC. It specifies CASSHGQEQETQYF.

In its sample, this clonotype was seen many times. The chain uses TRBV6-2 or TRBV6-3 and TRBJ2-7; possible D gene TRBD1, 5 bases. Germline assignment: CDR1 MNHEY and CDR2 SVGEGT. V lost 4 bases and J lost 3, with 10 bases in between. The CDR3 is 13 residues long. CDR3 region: CASSFPDIYEQYF. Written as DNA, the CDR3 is TGTGCCAGCAGTTTCCCGGACATCTACGAGCAGTACTTC.

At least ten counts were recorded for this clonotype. The CDR3 spells CASSLGWTGGLQTQYF. The CDR3 DNA is TGTGCCAGCAGCTTAGGCTGGACAGGGGGCCTGCAGACCCAGTACTTC. The chain uses TRBV11-2 and TRBJ2-5; 11 nucleotides align to TRBD1. V trimming: 1 base; J trimming: 6 bases; junction bases outside the gene matches: 7. Germline V CDR1 and CDR2: SGHAT, FQNNGV. This CDR3 has 16 amino acids.

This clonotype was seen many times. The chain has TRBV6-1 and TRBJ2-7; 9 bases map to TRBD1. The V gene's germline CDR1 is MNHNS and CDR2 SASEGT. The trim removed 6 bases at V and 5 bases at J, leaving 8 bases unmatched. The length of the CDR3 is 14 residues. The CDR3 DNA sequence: TGTGCCAGCAGACCCGGGGACAGGGACCACGAGCAGTACTTC. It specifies CASRPGDRDHEQYF.

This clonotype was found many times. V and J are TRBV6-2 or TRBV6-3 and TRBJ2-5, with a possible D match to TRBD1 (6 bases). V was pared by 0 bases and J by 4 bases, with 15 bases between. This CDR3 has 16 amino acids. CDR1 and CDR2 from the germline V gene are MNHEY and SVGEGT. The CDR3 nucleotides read TGTGCCAGCAGTTACTCCGCACAGGGTGATCGAGAGACCCAGTACTTC. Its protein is CASSYSAQGDRETQYF.

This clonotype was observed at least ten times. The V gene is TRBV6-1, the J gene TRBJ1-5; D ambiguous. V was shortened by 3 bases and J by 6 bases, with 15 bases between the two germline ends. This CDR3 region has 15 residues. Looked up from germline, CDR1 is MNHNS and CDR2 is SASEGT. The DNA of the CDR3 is TGTGCCAGCAGTGACTATGACGGCGGAAGTCAGCCCCAGCATTTT. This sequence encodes CASSDYDGGSQPQHF.

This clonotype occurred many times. CDR3 region: CASSPTRNYEQYF. As DNA, the CDR3 is TGTGCCAGCTCACCTACACGGAACTACGAGCAGTACTTC. The chain carries TRBV18 and TRBJ2-7; no definite D call. Germline CDR1 KGHSH, CDR2 LQKENI. The CDR3 length is 13 residues. The V end was cut by 3 bases, the J end by 3 bases, with 9 bases between.